The text below deals with one TCR beta chain. Its target is not known. Some clones are missing from TCRdb's copy, which holds only in-frame ones; the method was immunoSEQ multiplex PCR. The sample yields 80,000 to 100,000 clones, approximately 75% seen once. This CDR3 is 13 amino acids long. V was trimmed by 6 bases and J by 1 base, leaving 9 bases between them. Germline V lookup: CDR1 MRHNA, CDR2 SNTAGT. The sample belongs to a study of radiotherapy plus CTLA-4 blockade in lung cancer. Study-wide context: Patients showed objective responses in roughly 19% of cases and disease control in roughly 31%.

Findings and limits, study-wide: Blood TCR clones of tumor origin expanded after radiotherapy plus ipilimumab.

Alongside CTLA-4 blockade with ipilimumab, patients with chemo-refractory metastatic non-small-cell lung cancer received focal radiation. This material consisted of peripheral blood, taken from a patient treated with radiotherapy plus ipilimumab. The sequence was collected from a human donor with non-small cell lung cancer who had a partial response to radiotherapy plus ipilimumab. Some clones in this sample may be carry-over from other donors' samples. This rearrangement joins TRBV6-4 to TRBJ1-1; D uncertain. This CDR3 reads CASRVRWNTEAFF. CDR3 bases: TGTGCCAGCAGGGTGAGGTGGAACACTGAAGCTTTCTTT.